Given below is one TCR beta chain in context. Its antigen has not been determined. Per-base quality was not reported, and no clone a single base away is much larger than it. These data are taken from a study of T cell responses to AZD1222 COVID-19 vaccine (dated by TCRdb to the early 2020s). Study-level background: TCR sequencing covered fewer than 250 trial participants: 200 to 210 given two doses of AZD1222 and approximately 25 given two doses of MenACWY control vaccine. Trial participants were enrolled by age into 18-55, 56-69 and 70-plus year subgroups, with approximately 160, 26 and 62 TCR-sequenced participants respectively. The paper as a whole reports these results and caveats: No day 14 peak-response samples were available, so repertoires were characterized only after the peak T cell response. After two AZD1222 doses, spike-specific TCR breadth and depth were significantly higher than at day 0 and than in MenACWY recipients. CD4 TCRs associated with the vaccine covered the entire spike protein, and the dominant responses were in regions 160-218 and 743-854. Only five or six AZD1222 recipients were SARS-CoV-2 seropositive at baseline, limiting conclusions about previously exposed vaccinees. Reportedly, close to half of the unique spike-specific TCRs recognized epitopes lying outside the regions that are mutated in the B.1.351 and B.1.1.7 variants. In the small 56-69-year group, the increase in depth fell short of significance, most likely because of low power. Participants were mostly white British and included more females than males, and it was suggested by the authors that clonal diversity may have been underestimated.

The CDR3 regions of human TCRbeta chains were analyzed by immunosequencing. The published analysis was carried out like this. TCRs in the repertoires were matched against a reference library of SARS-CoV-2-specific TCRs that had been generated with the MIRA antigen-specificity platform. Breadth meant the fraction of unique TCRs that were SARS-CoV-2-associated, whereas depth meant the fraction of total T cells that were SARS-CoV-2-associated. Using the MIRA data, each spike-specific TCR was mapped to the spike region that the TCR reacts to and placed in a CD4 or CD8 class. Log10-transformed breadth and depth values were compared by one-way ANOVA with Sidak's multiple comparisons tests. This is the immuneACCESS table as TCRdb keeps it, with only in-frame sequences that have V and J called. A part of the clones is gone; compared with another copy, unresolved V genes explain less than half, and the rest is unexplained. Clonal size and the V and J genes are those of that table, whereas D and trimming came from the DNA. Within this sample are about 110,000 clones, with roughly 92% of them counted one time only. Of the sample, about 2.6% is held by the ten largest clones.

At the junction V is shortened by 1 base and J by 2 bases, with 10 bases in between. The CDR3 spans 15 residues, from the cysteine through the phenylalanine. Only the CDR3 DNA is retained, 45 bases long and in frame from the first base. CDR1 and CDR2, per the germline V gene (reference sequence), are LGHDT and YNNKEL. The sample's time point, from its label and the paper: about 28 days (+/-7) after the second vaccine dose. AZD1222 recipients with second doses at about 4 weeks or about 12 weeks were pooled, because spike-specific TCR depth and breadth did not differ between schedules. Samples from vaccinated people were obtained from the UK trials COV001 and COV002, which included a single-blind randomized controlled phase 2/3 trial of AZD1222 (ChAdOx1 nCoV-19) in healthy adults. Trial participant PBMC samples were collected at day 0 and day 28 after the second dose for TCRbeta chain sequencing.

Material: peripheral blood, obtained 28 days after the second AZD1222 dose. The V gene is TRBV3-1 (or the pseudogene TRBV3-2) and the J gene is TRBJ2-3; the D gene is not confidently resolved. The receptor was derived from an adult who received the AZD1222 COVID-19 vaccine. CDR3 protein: CASSQVVGPTDTQYF. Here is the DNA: TGTGCCAGCAGCCAAGTTGTAGGGCCCACAGATACGCAGTATTTT.